Below are 9 T cell receptor beta chains sequenced from a single sample in a study of blood T cell repertoires in COVID-19. TCRdb keeps only in-frame clones here, not all; method: immunoSEQ multiplex PCR. The repertoire includes tens of thousands of clones, around 86% of them detected once, and 2% sits in the top ten. Material for sequencing was peripheral blood. These receptor sequences come from a young man with acute or convalescent COVID-19.

The chain joins TRBV19 to TRBJ2-2, with a possible D match to TRBD2 (5 bases). V was pared by 3 bases and J by 7 bases, with 12 bases between. The CDR3 sequence is 14 residues long. Germline values: CDR1 LNHDA, CDR2 SQIVND (reference sequence). CDR3 nucleotide sequence: TGTGCCAGTAGTATGAACTCGGGAATCGGGGAGCTGTTTTTT. Amino acid sequence: CASSMNSGIGELFF. Full variable domain (rest looked up from reference TRBV19 and TRBJ2-2): DGGITQSPKYLFRKEGQNVTLSCEQNLNHDAMYWYRQDPGQGLRLIYYSQIVNDFQKGDIAEGYSVSREKKESFPLTVTSAQKNPTAFYLCASSMNSGIGELFFGEGSRLTVL.

J is TRBJ2-3 and V is TRBV7-9; D might be TRBD1 (6 bases). Trimming took 1 base from V and 3 from J, leaving 8 bases between them. The length of the CDR3 is 14 residues. The V gene's germline CDR1 is SEHNR and CDR2 FQNEAQ (reference sequence). CDR3 DNA: TGTGCCAGCAGCTTAGGGGGGCGGACAGATACGCAGTATTTT. Its protein is CASSLGGRTDTQYF. Combining the CDR3 with reference TRBV7-9 and TRBJ2-3 gives the whole variable domain DTGVSQNPRHKITKRGQNVTFRCDPISEHNRLYWYRQTLGQGPEFLTYFQNEAQLEKSRLLSDRFSAERPKGSFSTLEIQRTEQGDSAMYLCASSLGGRTDTQYFGPGTRLTVL.

The chain links TRBV5-8 to TRBJ1-2; 8 nucleotides match TRBD1. The CDR3 consists of 13 residues. Germline V gives CDR1 SGHTS, CDR2 YDEGEE. The J segment lost 6 bases and the V segment lost 4 bases, leaving 5 bases of the junction unmatched. The CDR3 coding sequence is TGTGCCAGCAGCCCGGACAGGGTAAATGGCTACACCTTC. Translating gives CASSPDRVNGYTF. The full variable domain, completed using reference TRBV5-8 and TRBJ1-2, is EAGVTQSPTHLIKTRGQQATLRCSPISGHTSVYWYQQALGLGLQFLLWYDEGEERNRGNFPPRFSGRQFPNYSSELNVNALELEDSALYLCASSPDRVNGYTFGSGTRLTVV.

The chain recombines TRBV3-1 (or the pseudogene TRBV3-2) with TRBJ2-5; 10 bases match TRBD2. This CDR3 region has 12 residues. V shed 9 bases, J shed 5 bases, and the junction held 3 bases outside the gene matches. Per germline, CDR1 LGHDT and CDR2 YNNKEL (reference sequence). CDR3 amino acids: CASSSGGETQYF. The CDR3 DNA reads TGTGCCAGTTCTAGCGGGGGTGAGACCCAGTACTTC.

The rearrangement joins TRBV28 to TRBJ1-1; 8 bases agree with TRBD1. Germline lookup yields CDR1 MDHEN and CDR2 SYDVKM. V dropped 6 bases and J dropped 5; count of bases not matched to a gene: 11. This CDR3 comprises 15 residues. CDR3 residues: CASRGQGAFGTEAFF. The CDR3 DNA reads TGTGCCAGCAGGGGGCAGGGGGCGTTTGGAACTGAAGCTTTCTTT.

The chain carries TRBV5-6 and TRBJ2-7; no definite D call. Germline values: CDR1 SGHDT, CDR2 YYEEEE. V lost 4 bases to trimming and J lost 5 bases, with 13 bases between them. This CDR3 contains 13 residues. The CDR3 region is CASSATISNEQYF. CDR3 DNA sequence: TGTGCCAGCAGCGCGACAATTTCCAACGAGCAGTACTTC. The complete variable domain, with remaining parts taken from reference TRBV5-6 and TRBJ2-7, reads DAGVTQSPTHLIKTRGQQVTLRCSPKSGHDTVSWYQQALGQGPQFIFQYYEEEERQRGNFPDRFSGHQFPNYSSELNVNALLLGDSALYLCASSATISNEQYFGPGTRLTVT.

This sequence joins TRBV19 and TRBJ1-5; tentative D call: TRBD1 (5 bases). V was shortened by 3 bases and J by 2 bases, with 11 bases between the two germline ends. Germline V gene lookup returns CDR1 LNHDA and CDR2 SQIVND (reference sequence). The CDR3 extends over 15 amino acids. The CDR3 DNA reads as TGTGCCAGTAGTATCCGTGGGGCAGGCAATCAGCCCCAGCATTTT. This encodes CASSIRGAGNQPQHF.

V is TRBV10-2 and J is TRBJ1-4, with 9 bases aligning to TRBD1. After removal of 4 bases from V and 2 bases from J, the junction contained 8 bases not matched to a gene. Germline loops: CDR1 WSHSY, CDR2 SAAADI. The CDR3 covers 17 residues. The CDR3 here is CASSGDRGGWTNEKLFF. Here the CDR3 DNA reads TGCGCCAGCAGTGGCGACAGGGGGGGCTGGACTAATGAAAAACTGTTTTTT.

The V gene is TRBV6-6, the J gene TRBJ1-2, with D perhaps matching TRBD1 (5 bases). The V end lost 5 bases, the J end lost 7 bases, and 14 bases lay between the germline ends. Looked up from germline, CDR1 is MNHNY and CDR2 is SVGAGI (reference sequence). CDR3 length equals 13 residues. The CDR3 sequence is CASSRGGSSGYTF. The DNA for the CDR3 is TGTGCCAGCAGTCGGGGGGGGTCGAGTGGCTACACCTTC.